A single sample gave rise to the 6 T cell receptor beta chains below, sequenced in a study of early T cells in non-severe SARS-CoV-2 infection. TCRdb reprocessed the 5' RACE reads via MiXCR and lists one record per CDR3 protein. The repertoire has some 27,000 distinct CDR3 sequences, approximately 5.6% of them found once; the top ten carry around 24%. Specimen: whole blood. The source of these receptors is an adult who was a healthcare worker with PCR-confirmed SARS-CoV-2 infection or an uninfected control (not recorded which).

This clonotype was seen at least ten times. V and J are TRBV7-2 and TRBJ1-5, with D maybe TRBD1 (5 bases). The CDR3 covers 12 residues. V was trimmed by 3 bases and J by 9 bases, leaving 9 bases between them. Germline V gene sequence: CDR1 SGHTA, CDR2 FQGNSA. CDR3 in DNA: TGTGCCAGCAGCTTTCTCCAGGGGCCCCAGCATTTT. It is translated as CASSFLQGPQHF.

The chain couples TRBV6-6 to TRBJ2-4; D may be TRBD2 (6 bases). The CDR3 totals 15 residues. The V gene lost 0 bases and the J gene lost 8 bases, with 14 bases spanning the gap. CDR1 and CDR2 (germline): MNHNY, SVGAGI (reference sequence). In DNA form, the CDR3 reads TGTGCCAGCAGTTACTCTGGCGGGGTTTACGACATTCAGTACTTC. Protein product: CASSYSGGVYDIQYF.

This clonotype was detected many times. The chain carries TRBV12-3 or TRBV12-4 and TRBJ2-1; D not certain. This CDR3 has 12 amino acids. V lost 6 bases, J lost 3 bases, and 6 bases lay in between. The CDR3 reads CASSWGYNEQFF. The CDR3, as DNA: TGTGCCAGCAGCTGGGGCTACAATGAGCAGTTCTTC.

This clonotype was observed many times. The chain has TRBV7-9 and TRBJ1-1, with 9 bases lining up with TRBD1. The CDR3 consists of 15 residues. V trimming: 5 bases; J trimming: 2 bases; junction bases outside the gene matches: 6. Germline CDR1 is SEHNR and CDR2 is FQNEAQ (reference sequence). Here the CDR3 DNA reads TGTGCCAGCAGCCAAGGGACAGGGCACAACACTGAAGCTTTCTTT. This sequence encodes CASSQGTGHNTEAFF.

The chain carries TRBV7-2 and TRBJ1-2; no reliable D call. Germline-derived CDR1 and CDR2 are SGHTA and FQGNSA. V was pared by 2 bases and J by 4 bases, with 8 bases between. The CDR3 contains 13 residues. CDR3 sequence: CASSLPGAYGYTF. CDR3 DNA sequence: TGTGCCAGCAGCTTACCGGGTGCCTATGGCTACACCTTC.

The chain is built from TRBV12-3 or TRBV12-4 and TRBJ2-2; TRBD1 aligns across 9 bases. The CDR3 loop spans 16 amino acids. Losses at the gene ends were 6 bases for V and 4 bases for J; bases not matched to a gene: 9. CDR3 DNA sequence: TGTGCCAGCAGCGCTCGCCGGGACAGGGTCACCGGGGAGCTGTTTTTT. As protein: CASSARRDRVTGELFF.